The 19 T cell receptor beta chains below all came from one sample that was sequenced in a study of blood T cells in healthy people across ages. A second about 7 to 11 cycle PCR used barcoded and J-beta primers. MiXCR was run by TCRdb on the 5' RACE reads, yielding one entry per CDR3 protein. The data show hundreds of thousands of distinct CDR3 sequences, roughly 49% seen once. Sequenced material: blood. The receptors derive from a woman aged 55-70 years in good health.

The chain links TRBV4-1 to TRBJ2-5, with no clear D. Judging by the DNA end, TRBJ2-1 fits better; the J call may be wrong. The CDR3 sequence is 15 residues long. Germline V CDR1 and CDR2: MGHRA, YSYEKL. CDR3 DNA: TGCGCCAGCAGCCCCGGTAGAGGAGAACAAGAGACCCAGTTCTTC. It codes for CASSPGRGEQETQFF.

The chain recombines TRBV30 with TRBJ2-5; 10 bases agree with TRBD1. V shed 2 bases and J 3 bases; nucleotides not matched to a gene: 3. The CDR3 has 14 residues. Germline lookup yields CDR1 GTSNPN and CDR2 SVGIG (reference sequence). This CDR3 reads CAWSRGTGEETQYF. The CDR3 DNA reads as TGTGCCTGGAGTAGGGGGACAGGGGAAGAGACCCAGTACTTC.

The sample holds a few counts of this clonotype. The chain joins TRBV20-1 to TRBJ1-4; no clear D. Trimming pared 0 bases from V and 0 bases from J, leaving 5 bases between. Looked up from germline, CDR1 is DFQATT and CDR2 is SNEGSKA (reference sequence). This CDR3 comprises 14 residues. CDR3 region: CSARETATNEKLFF. CDR3 nucleotide sequence: TGCAGTGCTAGAGAGACGGCAACTAATGAAAAACTGTTTTTT.

The genes are TRBV9 and TRBJ2-1, with D perhaps given as TRBD1 or TRBD2 (5 bases each). The CDR3 has 17 residues. Germline V gene data show CDR1 as SGDLS and CDR2 as YYNGEE. Trimming removed 4 bases at V and 5 bases at J, with 22 bases between. The CDR3 reads CASSPRGETRGNNEQFF. CDR3 sequence (DNA): TGTGCCAGCAGCCCCAGAGGGGAGACGAGAGGGAACAATGAGCAGTTCTTC.

The gene calls are TRBV7-6 and TRBJ1-1; no firm D call. The germline V and J ends were trimmed by 6 bases and 5 bases, with 22 bases remaining between them. Per germline, CDR1 SGHVS and CDR2 FNYEAQ. The CDR3 contains 16 residues. The DNA of the CDR3 is TGTGCCAGCAGTTCCTCCCCCGGGGAGGGTAGGACTGAAGCTTTCTTT. Translation: CASSSSPGEGRTEAFF.

The chain recombines TRBV4-2 with TRBJ2-4; 7 nucleotides line up with TRBD2. The better agreement between TRBJ2-7 and the DNA end casts doubt on the J call. This CDR3 region has 16 residues. The germline CDR1 and CDR2 sequences are LGHNA and YNFKEQ. In DNA, the CDR3 is TGTGCCAGCAGCCAAGGAGCGGGAACCGAAACCTACGAGCAGTACTTC. The encoded protein is CASSQGAGTETYEQYF.

CDR3 in amino acids: CATSNRYNEQFF. The CDR3 bases are TGTGCCACCAGTAACCGATACAATGAGCAGTTCTTC. The chain recombines TRBV15 with TRBJ2-1; no reliable D call. Trimming took 6 bases from V and 4 from J, leaving 7 bases between them. CDR3 length equals 12 residues. Germline V CDR1 and CDR2: LNHNV, YYDKDF (reference sequence).

Remarks on this clonotype: An end of the junction differs from the germline gene, which may be a read error. The V call is TRBV9, the J call TRBJ2-5; no clear D gene. The CDR3 loop spans 13 amino acids. Germline-derived CDR1 and CDR2 are SGDLS and YYNGEE. The CDR3 region is CASGVEPDNEQYF. In DNA, the CDR3 is TGTGCCAGCGGCGTAGAACCCGACAATGAGCAGTACTTC. Full variable domain (missing parts from reference TRBV9 and TRBJ2-5): DSGVTQTPKHLITATGQRVTLRCSPRSGDLSVYWYQQSLDQGLQFLIQYYNGEERAKGNILERFSAQQFPDLHSELNLSSLELGDSALYFCASGVEPDNEQYFGPGTRLLVL.

This chain connects TRBV5-1 to TRBJ2-3; tentatively, D is TRBD2 (6 bases). With 4 bases removed from V and 1 base from J, the gap between germline ends came to 16 bases. The V gene's germline CDR1 is SGHRS and CDR2 YFSETQ. This CDR3 region has 16 residues. CDR3 DNA: TGCGCCAGCAGCAGACTAGGGGTCGTGGGCACAGATACGCAGTATTTT. This gives the protein CASSRLGVVGTDTQYF. Filled out from reference TRBV5-1 and TRBJ2-3, the complete variable domain reads KAGVTQTPRYLIKTRGQQVTLSCSPISGHRSVSWYQQTPGQGLQFLFEYFSETQRNKGNFPGRFSGRQFSNSRSEMNVSTLELGDSALYLCASSRLGVVGTDTQYFGPGTRLTVL.

As regards this clonotype: This may stem from a read error, because a much larger clone lies one nucleotide away. This chain links TRBV10-3 with TRBJ1-1; D call uncertain. V was shortened by 2 bases and J by 1 base, with 8 bases between the two germline ends. The germline V gene encodes CDR1 ENHRY and CDR2 SYGVKD. The CDR3 runs 14 residues. This CDR3 is CAISEQVGNTEAFF. CDR3 nucleotide sequence: TGTGCCATCAGTGAGCAGGTGGGGAACACTGAAGCTTTCTTT.

The CDR3 loop reads CSVLKVLEAEAFF. The CDR3 DNA follows: TGCAGCGTTTTAAAGGTCCTAGAAGCTGAAGCTTTCTTT. The chain recombines TRBV29-1 with TRBJ1-1; unclear D gene. V was clipped by 5 bases and J by 6 bases, with 16 bases between them. The V gene's germline CDR1 is SQVTM and CDR2 ANQGSEA. CDR3 size: 13 residues.

This clonotype was counted a few times. The CDR3 DNA is TGTGCCAGCAGCCAGCCCCAGGGGCAGAATAATTCACCCCTCCACTTT. Amino acids: CASSQPQGQNNSPLHF. The chain recombines TRBV6-6 with TRBJ1-6; maybe TRBD1 (6 bases). The CDR3 consists of 16 residues. Germline CDR1 MNHNY, CDR2 SVGAGI (reference sequence). V was cut by 6 bases and J by 5 bases, with 17 bases left in between.

This clonotype was picked up a small number of times. The chain joins TRBV5-1 to TRBJ2-5; D may be TRBD2 (6 bases). CDR1 and CDR2 from the germline V gene are SGHRS and YFSETQ. V lost 3 bases and J 1 base, leaving 10 bases between the germline ends. This CDR3 is built from 14 residues. CDR3 protein: CASSSGEVQETQYF. The CDR3 DNA follows: TGCGCCAGCAGCTCCGGGGAGGTCCAAGAGACCCAGTACTTC.

The CDR3 nucleotides read TGCAGTGCGAGGGGGTGGCGGGAGGACGACGAGCAGTACTTC. Translated, it gives CSARGWREDDEQYF. The chain combines TRBV20-1 with TRBJ2-5; TRBD2 agrees at 8 bases. The end of the DNA fits TRBJ2-7 better, so the J call may be wrong. CDR1 DFQATT and CDR2 SNEGSKA come from the germline V gene (reference sequence). The CDR3 loop spans 14 amino acids.

The chain employs TRBV29-1 and TRBJ1-1; the match to TRBD1 covers 7 bases. Germline CDR1 is SQVTM and CDR2 is ANQGSEA. The ends lost 7 bases at V and 6 bases at J; junction bases unmatched: 14. The CDR3 totals 14 residues. As DNA, the CDR3 is TGCAGCGCTTGTCCCGGAGGGGGCGCGTCTGAAGCTTTCTTT. Translation: CSACPGGGASEAFF.

This clonotype was observed a few times. The chain is built from TRBV20-1 and TRBJ1-1, with no clear D. Trimming took 3 bases from V and 0 from J, leaving 11 bases between them. This CDR3 spans 14 amino acids. Germline-derived CDR1 and CDR2 are DFQATT and SNEGSKA (reference sequence). The CDR3 region has the DNA TGCAGTGCTAGTGGATGGGCCTTGAACACTGAAGCTTTCTTT. The encoded protein is CSASGWALNTEAFF.

In its sample, this clonotype was seen a few times. The genes are TRBV7-7 and TRBJ2-6; D is unclear. Germline assignment: CDR1 SSHAT and CDR2 FNYEAQ (reference sequence). The CDR3 is made up of 15 amino acids. V lost 5 bases and J 0 bases, leaving 8 bases between the germline ends. This CDR3 reads CASSPEFSGANVLTF. CDR3 nucleotide sequence: TGTGCCAGCAGCCCGGAGTTCTCTGGGGCCAACGTCCTGACTTTC.

The chain carries TRBV20-1 and TRBJ2-3, with TRBD2 matching 7 bases. The junction had 14 bases not matched to a gene; V was cut back by 3 bases and J by 14 bases. The V gene's germline CDR1 is DFQATT and CDR2 SNEGSKA (reference sequence). The CDR3 is 13 amino acids. The CDR3 bases are TGCAGTGCTAGGGCCCAAGCGGGGCCCTCGAGGTATTTT. Protein sequence: CSARAQAGPSRYF.

The chain carries TRBV5-6 and TRBJ2-7; D perhaps matches TRBD1 (6 bases). The V gene's germline CDR1 is SGHDT and CDR2 YYEEEE. Trimming left V 0 bases short and J 0 bases short, with 16 bases between. The CDR3 has 17 residues. The CDR3 sequence is CASSLGPPGAGSYEQYF. CDR3 bases: TGTGCCAGCAGCTTGGGCCCCCCAGGGGCGGGCTCCTACGAGCAGTACTTC. Based on the CDR3 plus reference TRBV5-6 and TRBJ2-7, the full variable domain is DAGVTQSPTHLIKTRGQQVTLRCSPKSGHDTVSWYQQALGQGPQFIFQYYEEEERQRGNFPDRFSGHQFPNYSSELNVNALLLGDSALYLCASSLGPPGAGSYEQYFGPGTRLTVT.